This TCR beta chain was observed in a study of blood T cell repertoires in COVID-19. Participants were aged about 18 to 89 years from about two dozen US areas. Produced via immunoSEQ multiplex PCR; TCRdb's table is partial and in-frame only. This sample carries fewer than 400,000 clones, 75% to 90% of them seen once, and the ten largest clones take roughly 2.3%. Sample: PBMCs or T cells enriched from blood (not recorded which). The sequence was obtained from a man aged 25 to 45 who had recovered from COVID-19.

The CDR3: CASSLVRISVSEAFF. The CDR3 DNA reads as TGTGCCAGCAGCTTAGTGAGGATTTCGGTTTCTGAAGCTTTCTTT. The genes are TRBV7-2 and TRBJ1-1; D gene unclear. Trimming shortened V by 1 base and J by 6 bases, and 15 bases separated the two germline ends. The CDR3 spans 15 residues. Germline assignment: CDR1 SGHTA and CDR2 FQGNSA. Looking up the rest from reference TRBV7-2 and TRBJ1-1 gives the full variable domain: GAGVSQSPSNKVTEKGKDVELRCDPISGHTALYWYRQSLGQGLEFLIYFQGNSAPDKSGLPSDRFSAERTGGSVSTLTIQRTQQEDSAVYLCASSLVRISVSEAFFGQGTRLTVV.